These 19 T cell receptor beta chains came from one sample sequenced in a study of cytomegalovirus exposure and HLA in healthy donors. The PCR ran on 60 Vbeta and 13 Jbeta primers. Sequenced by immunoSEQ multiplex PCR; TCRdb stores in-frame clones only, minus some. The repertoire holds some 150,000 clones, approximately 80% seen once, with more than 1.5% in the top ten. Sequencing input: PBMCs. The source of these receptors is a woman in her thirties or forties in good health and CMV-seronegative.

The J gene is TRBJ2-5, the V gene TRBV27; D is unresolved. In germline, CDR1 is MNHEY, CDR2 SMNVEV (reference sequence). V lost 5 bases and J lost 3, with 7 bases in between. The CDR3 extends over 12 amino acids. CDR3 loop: CASSGRKETQYF. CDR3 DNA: TGTGCCAGCAGTGGCAGAAAAGAGACCCAGTACTTC.

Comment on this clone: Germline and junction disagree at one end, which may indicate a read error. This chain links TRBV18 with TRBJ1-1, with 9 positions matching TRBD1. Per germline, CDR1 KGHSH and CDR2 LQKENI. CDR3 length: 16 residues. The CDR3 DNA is TGTGCCAACTCACTTGGGACAGGGCTTTCGAACACTGAAGCTTTCTTT. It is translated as CANSLGTGLSNTEAFF.

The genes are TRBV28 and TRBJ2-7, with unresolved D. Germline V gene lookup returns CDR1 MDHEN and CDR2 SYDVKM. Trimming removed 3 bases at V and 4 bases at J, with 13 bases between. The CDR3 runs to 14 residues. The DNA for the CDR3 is TGTGCCAGCAGTTTGGTGACTGGTAGATACGAGCAGTACTTC. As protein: CASSLVTGRYEQYF.

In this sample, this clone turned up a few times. CDR3 sequence (DNA): TGTGCCAGCAGTTACAGACAACCTGACGCAGATACGCAGTATTTT. Its translation is CASSYRQPDADTQYF. This rearrangement joins TRBV27 to TRBJ2-3; no firm D call. This CDR3 spans 15 amino acids. Trimming removed 4 bases from V and 4 bases from J, with 15 bases in between. In germline, CDR1 is MNHEY, CDR2 SMNVEV (reference sequence).

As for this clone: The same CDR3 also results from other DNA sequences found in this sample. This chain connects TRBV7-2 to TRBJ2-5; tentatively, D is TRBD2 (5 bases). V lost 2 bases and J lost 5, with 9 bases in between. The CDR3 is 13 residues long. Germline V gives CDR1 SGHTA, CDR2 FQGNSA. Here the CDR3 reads CASSLSGGETQYF. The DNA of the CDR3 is TGTGCCAGCAGCTTATCCGGCGGGGAGACCCAGTACTTC.

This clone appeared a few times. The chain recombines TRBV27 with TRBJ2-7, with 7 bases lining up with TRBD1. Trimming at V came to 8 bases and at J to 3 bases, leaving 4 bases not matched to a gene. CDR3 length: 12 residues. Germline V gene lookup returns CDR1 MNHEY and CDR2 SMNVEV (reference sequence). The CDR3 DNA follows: TGTGCCAGCGCGGACAGGAACTACGAGCAGTACTTC. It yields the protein CASADRNYEQYF.

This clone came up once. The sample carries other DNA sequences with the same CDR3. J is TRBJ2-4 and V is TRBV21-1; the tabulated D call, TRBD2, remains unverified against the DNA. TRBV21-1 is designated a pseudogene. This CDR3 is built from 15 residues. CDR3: CATLRLERAKNIQYF. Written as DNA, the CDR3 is TGTGCCACCCTGAGGTTAGAGAGAGCTAAAAACATTCAGTACTTC.

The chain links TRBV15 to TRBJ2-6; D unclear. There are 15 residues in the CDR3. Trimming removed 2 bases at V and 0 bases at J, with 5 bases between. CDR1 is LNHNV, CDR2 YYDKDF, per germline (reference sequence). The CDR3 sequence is CATSRILSGANVLTF. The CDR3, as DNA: TGTGCCACCAGCAGAATTCTCTCTGGGGCCAACGTCCTGACTTTC.

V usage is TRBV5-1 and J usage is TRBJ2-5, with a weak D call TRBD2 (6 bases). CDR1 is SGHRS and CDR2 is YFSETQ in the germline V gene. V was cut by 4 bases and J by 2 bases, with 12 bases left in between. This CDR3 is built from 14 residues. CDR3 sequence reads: CASSPGTQQETQYF. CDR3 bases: TGCGCCAGCAGCCCAGGGACTCAGCAAGAGACCCAGTACTTC.

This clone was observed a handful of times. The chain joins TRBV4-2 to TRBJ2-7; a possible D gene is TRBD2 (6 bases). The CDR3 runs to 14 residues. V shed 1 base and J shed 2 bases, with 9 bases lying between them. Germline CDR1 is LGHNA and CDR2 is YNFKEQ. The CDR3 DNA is TGTGCCAGCAGCCAAGGGGCGGGGACCTACGAGCAGTACTTC. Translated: CASSQGAGTYEQYF.

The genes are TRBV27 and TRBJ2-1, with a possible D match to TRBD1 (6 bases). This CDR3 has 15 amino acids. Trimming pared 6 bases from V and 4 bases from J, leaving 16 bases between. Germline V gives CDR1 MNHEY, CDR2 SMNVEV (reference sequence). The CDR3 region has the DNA TGTGCCAGCAGCCCCGGTGGGGGCCGGTACAATGAGCAGTTCTTC. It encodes CASSPGGGRYNEQFF.

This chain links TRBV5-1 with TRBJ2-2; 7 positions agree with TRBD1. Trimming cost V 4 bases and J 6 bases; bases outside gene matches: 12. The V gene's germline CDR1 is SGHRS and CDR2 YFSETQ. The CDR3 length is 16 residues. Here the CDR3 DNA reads TGCGCCAGCAGCCTCCGTGAGGGGGCGGTGGCCGGGGAGCTGTTTTTT. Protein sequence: CASSLREGAVAGELFF.

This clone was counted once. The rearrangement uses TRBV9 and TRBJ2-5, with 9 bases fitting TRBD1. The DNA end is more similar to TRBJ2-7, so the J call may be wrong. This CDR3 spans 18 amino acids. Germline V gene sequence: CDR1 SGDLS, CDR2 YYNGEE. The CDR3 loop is CASSVAPGTGMSPYEQYF. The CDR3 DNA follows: TGTGCCAGCAGCGTAGCTCCTGGGACAGGGATGAGCCCTTACGAGCAGTACTTC.

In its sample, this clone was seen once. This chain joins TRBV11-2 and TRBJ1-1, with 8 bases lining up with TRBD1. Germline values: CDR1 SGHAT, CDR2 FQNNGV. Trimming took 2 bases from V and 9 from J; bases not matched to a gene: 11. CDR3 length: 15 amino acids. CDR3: CASSLHSGGLYKAFF. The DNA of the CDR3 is TGTGCCAGCAGCTTACATTCAGGGGGCTTATATAAAGCTTTCTTT.

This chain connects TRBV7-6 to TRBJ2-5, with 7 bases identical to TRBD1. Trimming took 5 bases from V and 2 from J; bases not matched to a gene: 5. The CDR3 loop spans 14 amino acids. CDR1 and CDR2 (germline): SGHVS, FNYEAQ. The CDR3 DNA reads TGTGCCAGCAGCCCTGGGGACAGTCAAGAGACCCAGTACTTC. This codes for CASSPGDSQETQYF.

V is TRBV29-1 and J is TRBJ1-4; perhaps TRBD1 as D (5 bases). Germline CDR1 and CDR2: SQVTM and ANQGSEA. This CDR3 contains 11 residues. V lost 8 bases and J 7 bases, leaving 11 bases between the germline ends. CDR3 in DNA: TGCAGCTGGTGGGGGGGTGAAAAACTGTTTTTT. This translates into CSWWGGEKLFF.

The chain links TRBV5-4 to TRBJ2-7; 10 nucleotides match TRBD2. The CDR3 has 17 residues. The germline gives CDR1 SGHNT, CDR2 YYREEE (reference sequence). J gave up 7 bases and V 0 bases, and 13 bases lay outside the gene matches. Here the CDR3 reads CASSLGGQAGGPREQYF. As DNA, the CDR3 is TGTGCCAGCAGCTTGGGGGGTCAAGCGGGAGGGCCAAGGGAGCAGTACTTC.

The CDR3 region is CAAGFQPTKLEAFF. CDR3 in DNA: TGTGCCGCGGGGTTTCAGCCTACCAAACTCGAAGCTTTCTTT. The chain combines TRBV30 with TRBJ1-1; no clear D gene. Germline V CDR1 and CDR2: GTSNPN, SVGIG (reference sequence). Trimming removed 8 bases from V and 8 bases from J, with 24 bases in between. CDR3 length: 14 amino acids.

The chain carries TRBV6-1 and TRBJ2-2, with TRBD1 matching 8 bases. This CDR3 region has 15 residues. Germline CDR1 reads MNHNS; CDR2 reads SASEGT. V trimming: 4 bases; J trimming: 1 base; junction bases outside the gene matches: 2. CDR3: CASSAGQGNTGELFF. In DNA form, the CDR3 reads TGTGCCAGCAGTGCCGGACAGGGGAACACCGGGGAGCTGTTTTTT.